This T cell receptor beta chain came from a study of T-cell memory formation after mild COVID-19. TCRdb re-called the 5' RACE reads through MiXCR, storing one row per CDR3 protein. The sample carries around 310,000 distinct CDR3 sequences, roughly an eighth recorded once. Notes on this clonotype: Its target is unknown.

Study-wide findings and caveats: The study found balanced CD4/CD8 in clones contracting day 15 to 85 and a CD4+ lean in later expanders. In second-wave clones peaking day 37, SARS-CoV-2 specificity remained unconfirmed. Cross-reactive memory seemingly joined, as some responding clones were found in pre-infection memory.

CDR1 is KGHDR and CDR2 is SFDVKD in the germline V gene. The CDR3 is made up of 13 amino acids. The V end lost 6 bases, the J end lost 1 base, and 7 bases lay between the germline ends. The chain couples TRBV24-1 to TRBJ2-3; D may match TRBD1 or TRBD2 (5 bases each). Material: PBMCs or a T cell subset sorted from them (not recorded which). This clonotype originated in a man between 18 and 29 years old who had mild COVID-19 (a few samples of this study predate the infection). Cell type and time point are not known. Here the CDR3 reads CATSQGGTDTQYF. In DNA form, the CDR3 reads TGTGCCACCAGTCAGGGAGGCACAGATACGCAGTATTTT.